The 26 T cell receptor beta chains reported below all come from one sample, sequenced in a study of control samples from healthy donors and cancer patients. Assay: immunoSEQ multiplex PCR; the TCRdb copy retains only in-frame clones and omits some. The sample yields about 180,000 clones, approximately 92% seen once. Sequences were obtained from blood. Receptors were obtained from a man aged 25-45 years in good health.

This clone showed up just once. The chain is built from TRBV10-1 and TRBJ2-1; the match to TRBD2 covers 9 bases. The CDR3 length is 16 residues. CDR1 and CDR2 (germline): WNHNN, SYGVQD (reference sequence). Germline trimming cut 0 bases from V and 4 bases from J; bases unmatched to any gene: 4. The CDR3 nucleotides are TGCGCCAGCAGTGAGTCGAGTAGCGGGGGATACAATGAGCAGTTCTTC. It codes for CASSESSSGGYNEQFF.

The count of this clone is one. The chain couples TRBV7-2 to TRBJ1-2, with no clear D. Germline V gene data show CDR1 as SGHTA and CDR2 as FQGNSA. The CDR3 is 13 amino acids. V lost 4 bases and J 7 bases, leaving 13 bases between the germline ends. The CDR3 region has the DNA TGTGCCAGCAGCTACCTGTCCGGGTCTGGCTACACCTTC. This codes for CASSYLSGSGYTF.

The V call is TRBV4-1, the J call TRBJ2-7; D unresolved. V dropped 0 bases and J dropped 4 bases, with 4 bases sitting between them. In germline, CDR1 is MGHRA, CDR2 YSYEKL. The CDR3 sequence is 12 residues long. The CDR3 sequence: CASSQDFYEQYF. CDR3 nucleotide sequence: TGCGCCAGCAGCCAAGATTTTTACGAGCAGTACTTC.

The chain carries TRBV7-9 and TRBJ1-1, with D perhaps matching TRBD1 (5 bases). Per the germline V gene, CDR1 is SEHNR and CDR2 is FQNEAQ (reference sequence). This CDR3 region has 13 residues. Trimming took 4 bases from V and 3 from J, leaving 9 bases between them. CDR3 bases: TGTGCCAGCAGCTCCGGGGGGTACACTGAAGCTTTCTTT. Its protein is CASSSGGYTEAFF.

This clone was picked up one time. The chain links TRBV30 to TRBJ1-2; D unresolved. Between the trimmed V and J ends, which lost 4 bases and 5 bases, there was a span of 14 bases. The germline gives CDR1 GTSNPN, CDR2 SVGIG (reference sequence). CDR3 length: 13 residues. The CDR3 DNA follows: TGTGCCTGGACCGGAGGACTCGGGTATGGCTACACCTTC. Protein sequence: CAWTGGLGYGYTF.

The rearrangement uses TRBV7-2 and TRBJ2-7; the D gene is possibly TRBD1 (6 bases). V lost 4 bases, J lost 4 bases, and 14 bases lay in between. CDR1 and CDR2 from the germline V gene are SGHTA and FQGNSA. The CDR3 is 14 residues long. This CDR3 is CASSSRDTFYEQYF. The CDR3 DNA reads as TGTGCCAGCAGCTCCCGGGACACCTTTTACGAGCAGTACTTC.

As DNA, the CDR3 is TGTGCCAGCAGCCGACAGGGGTGGACCGGCGGGGAGCTGTTTTTT. Encoded protein: CASSRQGWTGGELFF. V gene TRBV11-1 combines with J gene TRBJ2-2; TRBD1 matches at 8 bases. The CDR3 sequence is 15 residues long. Germline-derived CDR1 and CDR2 are SGHAT and FQDESV (reference sequence). V lost 5 bases, J lost 7 bases, and 9 bases stayed unmatched.

The CDR3 spells CASSSGASGAQETQYF. CDR3 coding DNA: TGCGCCAGCAGCTCAGGAGCTAGCGGGGCACAGGAGACCCAGTACTTC. The chain uses TRBV5-1 and TRBJ2-5; 9 bases match TRBD2. The V and J ends lost 3 bases and 5 bases, in that order; junction bases with no gene match: 11. Germline lookup yields CDR1 SGHRS and CDR2 YFSETQ. The CDR3 spans 16 residues.

On this clone itself: The sample has other DNA sequences that encode this CDR3 too. The chain combines TRBV18 with TRBJ1-1, with D perhaps matching TRBD1 (6 bases). The germline V gene has CDR1 KGHSH and CDR2 LQKENI. The CDR3 has 13 amino acids. The germline V and J ends were trimmed by 6 bases and 1 base, with 9 bases remaining between them. In DNA form, the CDR3 reads TGTGCCAGCTCTGGGGGGCAGAACACTGAAGCTTTCTTT. It yields the protein CASSGGQNTEAFF.

This chain joins TRBV5-4 and TRBJ1-2; D is unclear. CDR1 and CDR2 (germline): SGHNT, YYREEE (reference sequence). The ends were cut back, 0 bases at V and 10 bases at J, with 10 bases in the middle. The CDR3 length is 12 residues. The chain's CDR3 is CASSLAGSDYTF. Written as DNA, the CDR3 is TGTGCCAGCAGCTTGGCCGGGTCAGACTACACCTTC.

V and J are TRBV10-3 and TRBJ2-1; 11 bases fit TRBD2. V lost 0 bases to trimming and J lost 9 bases; unmatched junction nucleotides: 10. This CDR3 region has 17 residues. Germline V lookup: CDR1 ENHRY, CDR2 SYGVKD. The CDR3: CAISESALAGGKGEQFF. DNA of the CDR3: TGTGCCATCAGTGAGTCGGCCCTAGCGGGGGGAAAAGGTGAGCAGTTCTTC.

The V and J genes are TRBV4-1 and TRBJ2-7, with unresolved D. There are 13 residues in the CDR3. Trimming pared 1 base from V and 3 bases from J, leaving 7 bases between. In germline, CDR1 is MGHRA, CDR2 YSYEKL. The CDR3 is CASSQGRNYEQYF. The CDR3 nucleotides are TGCGCCAGCAGCCAAGGCAGGAACTACGAGCAGTACTTC.

CDR3 coding DNA: TGTGCCAGCAGCTTAGTGCCGATTAGCAATCAGCCCCAGCATTTT. Translating it yields CASSLVPISNQPQHF. The genes are TRBV7-2 and TRBJ1-5; no definite D call. The CDR3 loop spans 15 amino acids. The germline V gene encodes CDR1 SGHTA and CDR2 FQGNSA. The V end was cut by 1 base, the J end by 0 bases, with 7 bases between. Full variable domain (outside the CDR3, taken from reference TRBV7-2 and TRBJ1-5): GAGVSQSPSNKVTEKGKDVELRCDPISGHTALYWYRQSLGQGLEFLIYFQGNSAPDKSGLPSDRFSAERTGGSVSTLTIQRTQQEDSAVYLCASSLVPISNQPQHFGDGTRLSIL.

The chain has TRBV24-1 and TRBJ2-1, with TRBD2 identical over 7 bases. J was trimmed by 9 bases and V by 3 bases; bases with no gene match: 7. The CDR3 loop spans 14 amino acids. Germline CDR1 is KGHDR and CDR2 is SFDVKD. For the CDR3, the DNA is TGTGCCACCAGTGATCCGGGAGGTACCGTTGAGCAGTTCTTC. Translation gives CATSDPGGTVEQFF.

The gene calls are TRBV2 and TRBJ1-1, with D perhaps TRBD1 (6 bases). Germline CDR1 SNHLY, CDR2 FYNNEI. Between the trimmed V and J ends, which lost 2 bases and 4 bases, there was a span of 14 bases. The CDR3 totals 15 residues. The CDR3 sequence: CASSEWGGGGTEAFF. CDR3 sequence (DNA): TGTGCCAGCAGTGAATGGGGTGGAGGGGGCACTGAAGCTTTCTTT.

This clone was seen more than once but under ten times. V is TRBV6-1 and J is TRBJ1-5; possible D gene TRBD1, 6 bases. With 0 bases removed from V and 0 bases from J, the gap between germline ends came to 18 bases. Looked up from germline, CDR1 is MNHNS and CDR2 is SASEGT. This CDR3 spans 19 amino acids. The CDR3, as DNA: TGTGCCAGCAGTGAAGCGTTCCAGGGGTCGGACTCTAGCAATCAGCCCCAGCATTTT. As protein: CASSEAFQGSDSSNQPQHF.

The CDR3 bases are TGTGCCAGCAGTTTGGGACTAGCGGGGGTTCAGTACTTC. Translated: CASSLGLAGVQYF. The V call is TRBV6-5, the J call TRBJ2-4, with 14 bases matching TRBD2. Germline V CDR1 and CDR2: MNHEY, SVGAGI. The CDR3 runs to 13 residues. V lost 4 bases, J lost 11 bases, and 1 base stayed unmatched.

CDR3 DNA sequence: TGTGCCAGCAGTGGGGGGCTAGCGGGTGAGCAGTACTTC. The encoded protein is CASSGGLAGEQYF. The chain carries TRBV27 and TRBJ2-7, with 8 positions matching TRBD2. Per germline, CDR1 MNHEY and CDR2 SMNVEV (reference sequence). Unmatched junction bases numbered 7, after V lost 5 bases and J lost 7 bases. The CDR3 extends over 13 amino acids.

Only a few counts were recorded for this clone. V and J are TRBV2 and TRBJ1-5; D is uncertain. The CDR3 length is 15 residues. V was pared by 2 bases and J by 1 base, with 9 bases between. Per germline, CDR1 SNHLY and CDR2 FYNNEI. The CDR3 is CASSELRRSNQPQHF. CDR3 DNA sequence: TGTGCCAGCAGTGAATTGCGGAGAAGCAATCAGCCCCAGCATTTT.

The chain links TRBV19 to TRBJ2-7, with TRBD1 matching 11 bases. CDR1 is LNHDA and CDR2 is SQIVND in the germline V gene (reference sequence). J gave up 6 bases and V 5 bases, and 3 bases lay outside the gene matches. The CDR3 has 13 amino acids. The CDR3: CASSYGTGGEQYF. CDR3 nucleotides: TGTGCCAGTAGTTATGGGACAGGGGGCGAGCAGTACTTC.

The gene calls are TRBV30 and TRBJ1-1; D is undetermined. This CDR3 has 12 residues. Germline V gene lookup returns CDR1 GTSNPN and CDR2 SVGIG (reference sequence). Trimming shortened V by 4 bases and J by 4 bases, and 10 bases separated the two germline ends. Here the CDR3 reads CAWIRGRTEAFF. CDR3 nucleotides: TGTGCCTGGATTCGCGGACGCACTGAAGCTTTCTTT.

This clone appeared a few times. This chain joins TRBV5-4 and TRBJ2-3; 9 bases match TRBD2. The CDR3 covers 15 residues. After removal of 2 bases from V and 4 bases from J, the junction contained 5 bases not matched to a gene. Germline V gene data show CDR1 as SGHNT and CDR2 as YYREEE (reference sequence). DNA of the CDR3: TGTGCCAGCAGCTTAGGTTCTAGCGGGGCAGATACGCAGTATTTT. Its translation: CASSLGSSGADTQYF. Supplemented by reference TRBV5-4 and TRBJ2-3, the full variable domain reads ETGVTQSPTHLIKTRGQQVTLRCSSQSGHNTVSWYQQALGQGPQFIFQYYREEENGRGNFPPRFSGLQFPNYSSELNVNALELDDSALYLCASSLGSSGADTQYFGPGTRLTVL.

CDR3 amino acids: CASSLSEVKAQHF. For the CDR3, the DNA is TGTGCCAGCAGTTTATCGGAGGTTAAGGCCCAGCATTTT. V and J are TRBV12-3 or TRBV12-4 and TRBJ1-5; the D is unclear. The CDR3 extends over 13 amino acids. Trimming cost V 2 bases and J 11 bases, with 13 bases left between them.

This CDR3 is CASSLGEQTQYF. The CDR3 bases are TGTGCCAGCAGCTTGGGGGAGCAGACCCAGTACTTC. The chain combines TRBV5-5 with TRBJ2-5; maybe TRBD2 (5 bases). Germline CDR1 is SGHKS and CDR2 is YYEKEE (reference sequence). Trimming took 0 bases from V and 6 from J, leaving 6 bases between them. The CDR3 is made up of 12 amino acids.

The V call is TRBV4-1, the J call TRBJ1-2; D uncertain. The CDR3 is 14 amino acids. Trimming removed 1 base at V and 1 base at J, with 7 bases between. The germline V gene has CDR1 MGHRA and CDR2 YSYEKL. The CDR3 loop is CASSQGEGNYGYTF. In DNA form, the CDR3 reads TGCGCCAGCAGCCAAGGGGAGGGTAACTATGGCTACACCTTC.

This clone was recorded only once. The J gene is TRBJ1-2, the V gene TRBV18; D perhaps matches TRBD1 (5 bases). The CDR3 runs 14 residues. Germline V gene data show CDR1 as KGHSH and CDR2 as LQKENI. V lost 0 bases and J lost 6, with 11 bases in between. CDR3 amino acids: CASSPPGAQNGYTF. The DNA of the CDR3 is TGTGCCAGCTCACCACCAGGGGCGCAGAATGGCTACACCTTC.